In its sample, the clone carrying this TCR beta chain was seen many times. Authors of the study amplified TCR beta CDR3 regions from RNA transcripts. Initially, a first-round RT-PCR of the TCR CDR3 employed the HTBI primer set. TCRdb recomputed calls from the multiplex PCR reads with MiXCR, one row per CDR3 protein. The table has 350,000 to 450,000 distinct CDR3 sequences, approximately 18% seen once. This CDR3 is 15 amino acids long. Germline assignment: CDR1 KGHSH and CDR2 LQKENI. Trimming cost V 1 base and J 8 bases, with 15 bases left between them. This sample was included in a study of T cells in Graves' hyperthyroidism and ophthalmopathy.

V and J are TRBV18 and TRBJ2-1; perhaps D is TRBD1 or TRBD2 (5 bases each). Sample: blood. The receptor was isolated from a woman aged 25-40 years with Graves' hyperthyroidism that later progressed to Graves' ophthalmopathy. CDR3 sequence reads: CASSPREGTAYEQFF. The CDR3, as DNA: TGTGCCAGCTCACCACGGGAAGGGACGGCGTATGAGCAGTTCTTC.